This T cell receptor beta chain came from a study of cytomegalovirus exposure and HLA in healthy donors. Study findings and constraints: Through in vitro validation, a few CMV-associated chains were shown to be specific for CMV antigens. It is likely that the observed cluster of highly shared sequence variants was a sequencing artifact. In an earlier analysis, about 87% or about 30%: the productive usage of most TCR beta V segments. It was shown in a later analysis that HLA-associated TCR beta chains were more clonally expanded than other, equally common chains.

Trimming cost V 7 bases and J 0 bases, with 19 bases left between them. The CDR3 runs 17 residues. Per the germline V gene, CDR1 is LGHNT and CDR2 is FRNRAP. PCR employed 60 Vbeta and 13 Jbeta primers. Data came from immunoSEQ multiplex PCR; TCRdb stores just in-frame clones and leaves some out. The table has 180,000 or so clones, about four fifths seen once. With respect to this clone: The antigen remains unidentified.

The sequence was collected from a woman under 30 in good health and CMV-seropositive. This chain links TRBV12-5 with TRBJ2-1, with a weak D call TRBD1 (5 bases). Input material: PBMCs. The chain's CDR3 is CASASGQTAVSYNEQFF. The CDR3, as DNA: TGTGCTAGTGCCTCGGGTCAGACAGCCGTCTCCTACAATGAGCAGTTCTTC.